Listed here are 3 T cell receptor beta chains from one sample, sequenced in a study of T cells in Graves' hyperthyroidism and ophthalmopathy. The source material, RNA transcripts, was used to amplify TCR beta CDR3 regions. In the first-round RT-PCR of the TCR CDR3, the HTBI primer set was used. TCRdb re-called the multiplex PCR reads with MiXCR, one entry per CDR3 protein. The sample yields approximately 370,000 distinct CDR3 sequences, 15% to 20% seen once. The sample taken for sequencing was blood. These receptors were taken from a woman aged 25-40 years with Graves' hyperthyroidism that later progressed to Graves' ophthalmopathy.

As for this clonotype: Just one base apart from a much larger clone, this may be a read error. The V call is TRBV7-9, the J call TRBJ2-1, with a weak D call TRBD1 (5 bases). This CDR3 spans 13 amino acids. Germline CDR1 is SEHNR and CDR2 is FQNEAQ (reference sequence). Trimming removed 5 bases at V and 8 bases at J, with 13 bases between. The CDR3 sequence: CASSNATEDEQFF. Here the CDR3 DNA reads TGTGCCAGCAGCAATGCGACAGAGGATGAGCAGTTCTTC. Full variable domain (rest looked up from reference TRBV7-9 and TRBJ2-1): DTGVSQNPRHKITKRGQNVTFRCDPISEHNRLYWYRQTLGQGPEFLTYFQNEAQLEKSRLLSDRFSAERPKGSFSTLEIQRTEQGDSAMYLCASSNATEDEQFFGPGTRLTVL.

This clonotype was counted many times. The rearrangement links TRBV7-2 to TRBJ2-7; 7 bases match TRBD2. The V segment lost 6 bases and the J segment 0 bases; nucleotides outside the gene matches: 8. Germline V gene data show CDR1 as SGHTA and CDR2 as FQGNSA. The CDR3 has 15 residues. This CDR3 is CASRGGGTSSYEQYF. The DNA of the CDR3 is TGTGCCAGCAGGGGGGGGGGAACCAGCTCCTACGAGCAGTACTTC.

At least ten counts were recorded for this clonotype. The rearrangement joins TRBV18 to TRBJ1-5; 12 positions agree with TRBD1. J was trimmed by 7 bases and V by 3 bases; bases with no gene match: 4. The CDR3 is 15 amino acids. Germline-derived CDR1 and CDR2 are KGHSH and LQKENI. CDR3 bases: TGTGCCAGCTCACCGGGACAGGGGGCGCGGCAGCCCCAGCATTTT. It specifies CASSPGQGARQPQHF.